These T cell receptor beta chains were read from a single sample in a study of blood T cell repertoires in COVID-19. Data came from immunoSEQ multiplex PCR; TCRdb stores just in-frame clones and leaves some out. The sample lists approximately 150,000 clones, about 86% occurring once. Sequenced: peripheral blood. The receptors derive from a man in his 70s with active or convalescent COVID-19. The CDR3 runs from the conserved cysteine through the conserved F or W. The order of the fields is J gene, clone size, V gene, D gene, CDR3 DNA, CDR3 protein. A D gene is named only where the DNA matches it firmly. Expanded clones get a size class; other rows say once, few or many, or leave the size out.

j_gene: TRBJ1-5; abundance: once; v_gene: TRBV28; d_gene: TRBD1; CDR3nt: TGTGCCAGCAGGGAACAACAGGGGGTCATCAGCAATCAGCCCCAGCATTTT; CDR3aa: CASREQQGVISNQPQHF
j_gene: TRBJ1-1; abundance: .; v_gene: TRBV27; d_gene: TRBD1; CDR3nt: TGTGCCACCCGGGACAGAGGCGGGTTGGTGGGTACTGAAGCTTTCTTT; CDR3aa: CATRDRGGLVGTEAFF
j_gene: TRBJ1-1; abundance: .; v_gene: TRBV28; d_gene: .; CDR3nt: TGTGCCAGCACCGAGAGGAGGGGTGCTTTCTTT; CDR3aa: CASTERRGAFF
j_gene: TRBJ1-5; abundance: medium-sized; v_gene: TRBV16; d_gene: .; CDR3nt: TGTGCCAGCAGCCCCTCCAGCGGGGATCAGCCCCAGCATTTT; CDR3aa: CASSPSSGDQPQHF
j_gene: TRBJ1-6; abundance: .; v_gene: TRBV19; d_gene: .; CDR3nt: TGTGCCAGTAGTATAACAGGCCTTAGTTCACCCCTCCACTTT; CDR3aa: CASSITGLSSPLHF
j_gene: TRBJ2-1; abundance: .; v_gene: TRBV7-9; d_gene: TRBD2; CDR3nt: TGTGCCAGCAGCTTTGCTAGCCGGGGGGAGTTCTTC; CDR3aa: CASSFASRGEFF
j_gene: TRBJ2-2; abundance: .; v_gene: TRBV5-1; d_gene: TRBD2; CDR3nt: TGCGCCAGCAGCTTAGGGACTAGCGGGAGATATTTTGCCGGGGAGCTGTTTTTT; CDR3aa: CASSLGTSGRYFAGELFF
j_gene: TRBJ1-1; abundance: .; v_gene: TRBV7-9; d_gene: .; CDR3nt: TGTGCCAGCAGCTTAGGGCAGGGTTACACTGAAGCTTTCTTT; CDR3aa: CASSLGQGYTEAFF
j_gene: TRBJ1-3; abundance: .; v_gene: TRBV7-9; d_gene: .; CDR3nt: TGTGCCAGCAGCTTACTAGGTAGCGGGGACGGAAACACCATATATTTT; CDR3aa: CASSLLGSGDGNTIYF
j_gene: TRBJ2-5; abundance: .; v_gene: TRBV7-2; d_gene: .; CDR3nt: TGTGCCAGCAGCGAGATCGGGACAATTCAAGAGACCCAGTACTTC; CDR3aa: CASSEIGTIQETQYF
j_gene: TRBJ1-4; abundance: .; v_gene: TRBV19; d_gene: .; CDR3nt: TGTGCCAGTAGTGGCAGAACTAATGAAAAACTGTTTTTT; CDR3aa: CASSGRTNEKLFF
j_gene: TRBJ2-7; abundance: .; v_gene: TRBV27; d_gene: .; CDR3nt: TGTGCCAGCAGTCCCCTGACTGGATACGAGCAGTACTTC; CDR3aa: CASSPLTGYEQYF
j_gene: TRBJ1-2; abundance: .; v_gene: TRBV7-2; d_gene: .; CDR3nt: TGTGCCAGCAGATTACGGGACACCAAATATGGCTACACCTTC; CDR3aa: CASRLRDTKYGYTF
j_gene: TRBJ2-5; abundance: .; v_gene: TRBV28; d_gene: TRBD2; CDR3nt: TGTGCCAGCAGTTTACTTCTGGCGGGAGTCGGGGAGACCCAGTACTTC; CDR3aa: CASSLLLAGVGETQYF
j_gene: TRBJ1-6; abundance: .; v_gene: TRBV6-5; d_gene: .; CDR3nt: TGTGCCAGCAGTTACTCCCAGGATAATTCACCCCTCCACTTT; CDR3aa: CASSYSQDNSPLHF
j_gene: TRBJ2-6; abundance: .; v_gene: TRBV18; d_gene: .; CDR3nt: TGTGCCAGCTCACCCCAGGCCCGAAACTCTGGGGCCAACGTCCTGACTTTC; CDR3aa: CASSPQARNSGANVLTF
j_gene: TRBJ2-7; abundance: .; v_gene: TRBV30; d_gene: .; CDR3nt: TGTGCCTGGACTGGGACACCTAAGTACGAGCAGTACTTC; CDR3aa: CAWTGTPKYEQYF
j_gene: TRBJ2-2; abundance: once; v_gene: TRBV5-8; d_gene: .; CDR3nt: TGTGCCAGCAGCTTGGCAGGGGCGGCCGGGGAGCTGTTTTTT; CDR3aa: CASSLAGAAGELFF
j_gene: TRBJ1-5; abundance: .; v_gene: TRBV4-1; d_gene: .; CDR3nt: TGCGCCAGCAGCGACTACAGTAGCAATCAGCCCCAGCATTTT; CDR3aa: CASSDYSSNQPQHF
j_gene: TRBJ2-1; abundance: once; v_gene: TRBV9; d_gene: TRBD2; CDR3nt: TGTGCCAGCAGCGTTTTTGCGGGAGCATACAATGAGCAGTTCTTC; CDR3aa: CASSVFAGAYNEQFF
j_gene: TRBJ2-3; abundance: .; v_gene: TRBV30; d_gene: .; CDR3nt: TGTGCCTGGAACGACGGACTCACAGATACGCAGTATTTT; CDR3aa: CAWNDGLTDTQYF
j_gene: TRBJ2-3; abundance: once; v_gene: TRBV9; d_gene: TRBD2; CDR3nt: TGTGCCAGCGGAGTCGGGAGGATCACAGATACGCAGTATTTT; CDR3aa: CASGVGRITDTQYF
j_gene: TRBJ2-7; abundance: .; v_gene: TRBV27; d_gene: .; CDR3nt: TGTGCCAGCAGTACCCCCGGGAGCTCGGGGCAGTACTTC; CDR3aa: CASSTPGSSGQYF
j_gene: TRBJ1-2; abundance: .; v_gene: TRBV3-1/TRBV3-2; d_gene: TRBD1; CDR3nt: TGTGCCAGCAGCCGTAGGGACAGGGGAAACTATGGCTACACCTTC; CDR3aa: CASSRRDRGNYGYTF
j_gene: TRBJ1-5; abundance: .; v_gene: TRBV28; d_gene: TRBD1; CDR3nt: TGTGCCAGCAGTTTAGGGGGTAAGACAGGGCAGCCCCAGCATTTT; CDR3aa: CASSLGGKTGQPQHF
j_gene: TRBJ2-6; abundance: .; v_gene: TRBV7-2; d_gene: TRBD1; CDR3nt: TGTGCCAGCAGCTTCCGGACAGGTGGGGCCAACGTCCTGACTTTC; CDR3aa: CASSFRTGGANVLTF
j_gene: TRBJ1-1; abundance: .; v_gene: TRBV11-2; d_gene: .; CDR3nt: TGTGCCAGCAGCCGCGGGCGGGGGGGGATGAACACTGAAGCTTTCTTT; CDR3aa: CASSRGRGGMNTEAFF
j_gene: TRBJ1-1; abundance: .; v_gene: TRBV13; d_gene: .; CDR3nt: TGTGCCAGCAGCTTTCTTTCGAACAGGGATCCCCGAGCTTTCTTT; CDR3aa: CASSFLSNRDPRAFF
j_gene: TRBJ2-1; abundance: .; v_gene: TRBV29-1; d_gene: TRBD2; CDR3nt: TGCAGCGTTGCAGCCGCGACTAGCGGAGGGAATGAGCAGTTCTTC; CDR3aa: CSVAAATSGGNEQFF
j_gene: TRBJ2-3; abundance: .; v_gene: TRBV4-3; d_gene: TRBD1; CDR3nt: TGCGCCAGCAGCCAAGATGTCGGATGGGACAGGGGCCTTCTGGATACGCAGTATTTT; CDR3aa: CASSQDVGWDRGLLDTQYF
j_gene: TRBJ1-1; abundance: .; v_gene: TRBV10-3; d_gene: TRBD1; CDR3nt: TGTGCCATCAGTGAGGCCACAGGGGGTGCCAAGTGGGGCACTGAAGCTTTCTTT; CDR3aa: CAISEATGGAKWGTEAFF
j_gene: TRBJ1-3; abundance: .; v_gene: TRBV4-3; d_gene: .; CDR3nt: TGCGCCAGCAGCCACGCCCGGGGGGGACGAGACACCATATATTTT; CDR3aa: CASSHARGGRDTIYF
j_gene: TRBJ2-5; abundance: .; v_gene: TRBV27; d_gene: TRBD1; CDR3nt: TGTGCCAGCAGGCCGGGACAGGGGACGGGGGAAGAGACCCAGTACTTC; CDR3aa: CASRPGQGTGEETQYF
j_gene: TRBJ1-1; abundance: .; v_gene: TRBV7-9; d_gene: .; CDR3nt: TGTGCCAGCAGCTTTGAACAGCACTGGGCTTTCTTT; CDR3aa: CASSFEQHWAFF
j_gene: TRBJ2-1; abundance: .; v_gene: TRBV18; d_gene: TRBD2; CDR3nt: TGTGCCAGCTCACCTGCCAGCGGGGGGGGAAATGAGCAGTTCTTC; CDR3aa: CASSPASGGGNEQFF
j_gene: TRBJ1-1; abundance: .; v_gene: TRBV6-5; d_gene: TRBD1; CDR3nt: TGTGCCAGCAGGGGACAGATGAACACTGAAGCTTTCTTT; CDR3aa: CASRGQMNTEAFF
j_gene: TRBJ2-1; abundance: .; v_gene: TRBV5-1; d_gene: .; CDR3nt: TGCGCCAGCACTACAAGCGGCTCCTACAATGAGCAGTTCTTC; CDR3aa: CASTTSGSYNEQFF
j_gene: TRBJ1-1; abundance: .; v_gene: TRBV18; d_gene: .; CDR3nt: TGTGCCAGCTCCCCGGGAGGGGGGTACACTGAAGCTTTCTTT; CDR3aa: CASSPGGGYTEAFF
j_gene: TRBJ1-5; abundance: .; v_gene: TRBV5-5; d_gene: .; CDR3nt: TGTGCCAGCAGCCAGACAGGATACAATCAGCCCCAGCATTTT; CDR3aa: CASSQTGYNQPQHF
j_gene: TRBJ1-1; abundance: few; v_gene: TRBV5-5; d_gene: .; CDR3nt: TGTGCCAGCATCCGTGACGGGTTGGTAGCGGCTTTCTTT; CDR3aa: CASIRDGLVAAFF
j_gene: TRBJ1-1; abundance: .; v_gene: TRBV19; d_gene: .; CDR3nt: TGTGCCAGTAGCCCTGGCGGGGTCCTTGGGGCTTTCTTT; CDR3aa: CASSPGGVLGAFF
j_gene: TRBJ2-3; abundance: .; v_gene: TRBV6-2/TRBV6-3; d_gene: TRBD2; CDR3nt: TGTGCCAGCACCCCAGATCGGGGGGGGTCAGATACGCAGTATTTT; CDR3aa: CASTPDRGGSDTQYF
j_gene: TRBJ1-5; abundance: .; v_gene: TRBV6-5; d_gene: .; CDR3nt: TGTGCCAGCAGTTCGCAGGAGGAAGCGGGCGTTTTTTATTTT; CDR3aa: CASSSQEEAGVFYF
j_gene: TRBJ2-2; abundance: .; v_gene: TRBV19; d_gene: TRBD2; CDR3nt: TGTGCCAGTAGTATCGGGCTAGCGGCCACCGGGGAGCTGTTTTTT; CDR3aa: CASSIGLAATGELFF
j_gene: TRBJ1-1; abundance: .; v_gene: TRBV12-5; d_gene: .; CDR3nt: TGTGCTAGTGGCTCCAGGGGACCATCGAACACTGAAGCTTTCTTT; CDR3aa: CASGSRGPSNTEAFF
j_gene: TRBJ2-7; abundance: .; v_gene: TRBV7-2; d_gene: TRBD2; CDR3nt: TGTGCCAGCAGCCCGCCGGGAGGCCTCTCCTACGAGCAGTACTTC; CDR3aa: CASSPPGGLSYEQYF
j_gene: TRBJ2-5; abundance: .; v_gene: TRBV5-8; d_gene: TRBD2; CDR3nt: TGTGCCAGCAACCTCCCCCGCGGGAGGGGACCAGAGACCCAGTACTTC; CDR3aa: CASNLPRGRGPETQYF
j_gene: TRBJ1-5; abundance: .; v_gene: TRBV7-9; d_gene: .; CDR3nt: TGTGCCAGCAGCTTGGGGAGTCAGCCCCAGCATTTT; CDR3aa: CASSLGSQPQHF
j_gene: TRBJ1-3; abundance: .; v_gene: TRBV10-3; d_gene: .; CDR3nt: TGTGCCATCAGCCTACCCGTAGGCTTAGACTCCTCTGGAAACACCATATATTTT; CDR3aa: CAISLPVGLDSSGNTIYF
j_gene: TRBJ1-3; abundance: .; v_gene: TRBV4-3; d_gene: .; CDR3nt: TGCGCCAGCAGCCAAGGCCTTCGGGACACGCCGGGAAACACCATATATTTT; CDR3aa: CASSQGLRDTPGNTIYF
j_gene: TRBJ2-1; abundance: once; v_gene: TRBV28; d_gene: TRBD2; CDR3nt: TGTGCCAGCAGTCCCCTCGGGACTAGCGGGGGGGACAATGAGCAGTTCTTC; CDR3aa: CASSPLGTSGGDNEQFF
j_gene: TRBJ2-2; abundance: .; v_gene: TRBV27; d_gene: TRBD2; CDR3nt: TGTGCCAGCAGTTTGAGCCGGGAGGGCCCAGCCGGGGAGCTGTTTTTT; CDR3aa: CASSLSREGPAGELFF
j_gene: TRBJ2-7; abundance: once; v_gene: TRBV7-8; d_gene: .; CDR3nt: TGTGCCAGCAGCTTTATCCGGGACTACGAGCAGTACTTC; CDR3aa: CASSFIRDYEQYF
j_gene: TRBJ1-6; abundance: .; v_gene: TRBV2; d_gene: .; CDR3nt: TGTGCCAGCACCCAAGGGGGTGATTATAATTCACCCCTCCACTTT; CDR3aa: CASTQGGDYNSPLHF
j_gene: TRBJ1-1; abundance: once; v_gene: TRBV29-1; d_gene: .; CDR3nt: TGCAGCGTTGGAGACAGTGAAGCTTTCTTT; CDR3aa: CSVGDSEAFF